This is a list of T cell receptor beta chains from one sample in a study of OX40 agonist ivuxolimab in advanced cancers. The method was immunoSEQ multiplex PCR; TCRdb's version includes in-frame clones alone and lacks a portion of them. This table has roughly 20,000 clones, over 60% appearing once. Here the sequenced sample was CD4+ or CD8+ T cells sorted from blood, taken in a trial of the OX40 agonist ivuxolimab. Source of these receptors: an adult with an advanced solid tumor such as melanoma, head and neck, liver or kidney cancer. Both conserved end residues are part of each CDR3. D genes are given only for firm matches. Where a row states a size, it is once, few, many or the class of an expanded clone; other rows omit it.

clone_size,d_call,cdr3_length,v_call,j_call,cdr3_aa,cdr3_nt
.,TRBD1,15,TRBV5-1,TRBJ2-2,CASSFRAGGTGELFF,TGCGCCAGCAGCTTCAGGGCAGGGGGAACCGGGGAGCTGTTTTTT
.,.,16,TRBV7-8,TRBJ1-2,CASSSTRMRDEYGYTF,TGTGCCAGCAGCTCAACTAGGATGAGGGATGAGTATGGCTACACCTTC
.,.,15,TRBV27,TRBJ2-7,CASSLRVNTVYEQYF,TGTGCCAGCAGTTTAAGGGTGAATACAGTGTACGAGCAGTACTTC
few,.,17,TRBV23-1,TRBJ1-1,CASSRRAGDPLNTEAFF,TGCGCCAGCAGTCGGCGGGCAGGGGACCCATTGAACACTGAAGCTTTCTTT
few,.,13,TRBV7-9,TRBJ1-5,CASSGDSNQPQHF,TGTGCCAGCAGTGGTGACAGCAATCAGCCCCAGCATTTT
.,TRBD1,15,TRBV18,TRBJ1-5,CASSPPRDRSQPQHF,TGTGCCAGCTCACCGCCCCGGGACAGGTCCCAGCCCCAGCATTTT
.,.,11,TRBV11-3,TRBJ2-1,CAIQQGNEQFF,TGTGCCATCCAGCAGGGCAATGAGCAGTTCTTC
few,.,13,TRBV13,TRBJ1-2,CASSRDGSYGYTF,TGTGCCAGCAGCCGGGACGGAAGTTATGGCTACACCTTC
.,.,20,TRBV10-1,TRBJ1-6,CASSDCGTSGFRSYNSPLHF,TGCGCCAGCAGTGACTGTGGCACCAGTGGATTTCGCTCCTATAATTCACCCCTCCACTTT
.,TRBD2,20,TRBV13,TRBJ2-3,CASSSTERTSGGSPTDTQYF,TGTGCCAGCAGCTCCACCGAAAGGACTAGCGGGGGGTCACCCACAGATACGCAGTATTTT
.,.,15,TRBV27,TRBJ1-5,CASAQGRSPNQPQHF,TGTGCCAGCGCCCAGGGAAGGTCCCCCAATCAGCCCCAGCATTTT
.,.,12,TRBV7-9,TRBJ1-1,CASSPGGTEAFF,TGTGCCAGCAGCCCGGGGGGGACTGAAGCTTTCTTT
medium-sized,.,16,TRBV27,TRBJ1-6,CASSLLPGAGNSPLHF,TGTGCCAGCAGTTTATTGCCAGGGGCGGGAAATTCACCCCTCCACTTT
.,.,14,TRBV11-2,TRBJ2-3,CASSFPSLTDTQYF,TGTGCCAGCAGCTTTCCGTCGCTCACAGATACGCAGTATTTT
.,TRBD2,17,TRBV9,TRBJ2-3,CASSVVGLAGGRDTQYF,TGTGCCAGCAGCGTAGTGGGACTAGCGGGGGGGCGCGATACGCAGTATTTT
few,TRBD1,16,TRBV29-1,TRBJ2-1,CSVEWRARGLYNEQFF,TGCAGCGTTGAGTGGAGGGCCAGGGGGCTTTACAATGAGCAGTTCTTC
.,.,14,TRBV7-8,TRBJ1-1,CASSEPGDPGGAFF,TGTGCCAGCAGCGAACCCGGGGACCCAGGAGGAGCTTTCTTT
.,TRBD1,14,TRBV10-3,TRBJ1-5,CAIQQGQGNQPQHF,TGTGCCATCCAACAGGGGCAAGGCAATCAGCCCCAGCATTTT
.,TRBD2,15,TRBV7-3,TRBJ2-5,CASSTSGGALETQYF,TGTGCCAGCAGCACCAGCGGGGGGGCCCTAGAGACCCAGTACTTC
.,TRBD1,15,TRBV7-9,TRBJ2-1,CASSLYTGAGNEQFF,TGTGCCAGCAGCTTGTACACAGGGGCGGGCAATGAGCAGTTCTTC
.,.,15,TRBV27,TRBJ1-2,CASSRTGMTNYGYTF,TGTGCCAGCAGTCGAACAGGGATGACTAACTATGGCTACACCTTC
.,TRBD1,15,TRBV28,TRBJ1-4,CASSLAPTGSEKLFF,TGTGCCAGCAGTTTAGCCCCGACAGGGTCTGAAAAACTGTTTTTT
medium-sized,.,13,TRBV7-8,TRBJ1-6,CASSRDGNSPLHF,TGTGCCAGCAGCCGGGACGGTAATTCACCCCTCCACTTT
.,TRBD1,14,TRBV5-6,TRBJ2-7,CASSFWDSSYEQYF,TGTGCCAGCAGCTTCTGGGACAGCAGCTACGAGCAGTACTTC
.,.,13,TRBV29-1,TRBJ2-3,CSVLGRYTDTQYF,TGCAGCGTCCTAGGGCGGTACACAGATACGCAGTATTTT
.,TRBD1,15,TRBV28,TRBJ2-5,CASSRTGGAGETQYF,TGTGCCAGCAGTAGGACAGGGGGCGCGGGGGAGACCCAGTACTTC